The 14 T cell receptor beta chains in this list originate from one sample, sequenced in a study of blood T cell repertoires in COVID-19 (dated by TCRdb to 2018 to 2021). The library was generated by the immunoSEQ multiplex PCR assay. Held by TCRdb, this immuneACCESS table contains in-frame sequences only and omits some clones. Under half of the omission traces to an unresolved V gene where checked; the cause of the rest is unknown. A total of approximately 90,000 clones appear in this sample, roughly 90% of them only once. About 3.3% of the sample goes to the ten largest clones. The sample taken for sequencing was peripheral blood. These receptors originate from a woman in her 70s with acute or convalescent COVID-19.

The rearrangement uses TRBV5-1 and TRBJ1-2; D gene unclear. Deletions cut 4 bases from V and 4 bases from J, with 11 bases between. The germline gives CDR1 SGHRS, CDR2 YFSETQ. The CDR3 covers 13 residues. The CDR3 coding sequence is TGCGCCAGCAGCCCGGGTGGAGGCTATGGCTACACCTTC. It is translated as CASSPGGGYGYTF. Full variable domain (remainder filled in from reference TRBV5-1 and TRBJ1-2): KAGVTQTPRYLIKTRGQQVTLSCSPISGHRSVSWYQQTPGQGLQFLFEYFSETQRNKGNFPGRFSGRQFSNSRSEMNVSTLELGDSALYLCASSPGGGYGYTFGSGTRLTVV.

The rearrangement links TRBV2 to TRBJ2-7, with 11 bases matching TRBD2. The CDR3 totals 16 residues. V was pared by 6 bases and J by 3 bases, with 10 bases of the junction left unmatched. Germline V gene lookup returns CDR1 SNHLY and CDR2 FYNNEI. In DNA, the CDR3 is TGTGCCAGCAGAACGTTGGGACTAGCGGAACGCTACGAGCAGTACTTC. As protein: CASRTLGLAERYEQYF.

This CDR3 is CASSTTGQGRNEQFF. As DNA, the CDR3 is TGTGCCAGCAGTACGACGGGACAGGGACGGAATGAGCAGTTCTTC. V usage is TRBV2 and J usage is TRBJ2-1, with TRBD1 matching over 9 bases. The V gene's germline CDR1 is SNHLY and CDR2 FYNNEI. The CDR3 loop spans 15 amino acids. V shed 5 bases, J shed 7 bases, and the junction held 9 bases outside the gene matches.

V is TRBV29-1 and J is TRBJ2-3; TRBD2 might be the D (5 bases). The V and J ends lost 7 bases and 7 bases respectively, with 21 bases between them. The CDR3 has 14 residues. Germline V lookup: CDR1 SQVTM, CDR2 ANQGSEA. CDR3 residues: CSARAAVALNTQYF. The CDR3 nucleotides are TGCAGCGCCCGAGCGGCGGTCGCACTAAATACGCAGTATTTT.

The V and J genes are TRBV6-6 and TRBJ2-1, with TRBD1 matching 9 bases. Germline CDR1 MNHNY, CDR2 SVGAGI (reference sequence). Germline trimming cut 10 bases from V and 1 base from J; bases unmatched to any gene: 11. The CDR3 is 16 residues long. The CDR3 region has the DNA TGTGCCACCGGAGGGGACAGGGTGGGATCCTACAATGAGCAGTTCTTC. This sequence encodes CATGGDRVGSYNEQFF.

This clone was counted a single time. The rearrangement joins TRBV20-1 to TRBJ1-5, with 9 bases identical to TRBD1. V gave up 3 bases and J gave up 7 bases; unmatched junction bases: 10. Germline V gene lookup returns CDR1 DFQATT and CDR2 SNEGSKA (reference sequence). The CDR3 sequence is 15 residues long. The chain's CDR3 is CSASLTGGFNQPQHF. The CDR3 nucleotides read TGCAGTGCTAGTCTTACAGGGGGCTTCAACCAGCCCCAGCATTTT.

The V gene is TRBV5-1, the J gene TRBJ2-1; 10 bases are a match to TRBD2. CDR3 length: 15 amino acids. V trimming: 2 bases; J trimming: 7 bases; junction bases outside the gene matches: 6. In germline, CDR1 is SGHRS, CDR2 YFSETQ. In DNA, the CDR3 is TGCGCCAGCAGCTTAGTGACTAGCGGGTTTAATGAGCAGTTCTTC. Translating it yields CASSLVTSGFNEQFF.

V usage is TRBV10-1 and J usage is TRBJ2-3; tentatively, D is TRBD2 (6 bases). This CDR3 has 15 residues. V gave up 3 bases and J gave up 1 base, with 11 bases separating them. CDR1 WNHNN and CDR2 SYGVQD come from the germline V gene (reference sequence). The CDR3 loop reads CASSDRGMGTDTQYF. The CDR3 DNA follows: TGCGCCAGCAGTGACCGGGGGATGGGCACAGATACGCAGTATTTT.

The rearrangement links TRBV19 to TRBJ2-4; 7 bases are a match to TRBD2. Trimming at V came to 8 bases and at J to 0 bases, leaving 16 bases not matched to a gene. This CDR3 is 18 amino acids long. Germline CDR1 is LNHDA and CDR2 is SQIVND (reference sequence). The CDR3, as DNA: TGTGCCAGTGCTCCGGGGACTGGGAGGGGCGGAGCCAAAAACATTCAGTACTTC. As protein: CASAPGTGRGGAKNIQYF.

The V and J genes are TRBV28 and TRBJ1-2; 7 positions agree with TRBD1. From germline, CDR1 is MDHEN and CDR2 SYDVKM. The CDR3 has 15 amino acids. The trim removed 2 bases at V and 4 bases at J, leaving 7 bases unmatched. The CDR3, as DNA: TGTGCCAGCAGTTTAATGGGACAGCGCACCTATGGCTACACCTTC. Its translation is CASSLMGQRTYGYTF.

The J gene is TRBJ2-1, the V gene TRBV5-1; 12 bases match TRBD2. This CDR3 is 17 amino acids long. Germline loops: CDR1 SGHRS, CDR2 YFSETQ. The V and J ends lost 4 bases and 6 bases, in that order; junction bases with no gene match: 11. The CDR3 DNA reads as TGCGCCAGCAGCCGGGGGCTAGCGGGAGGGCCGGGCAATGAGCAGTTCTTC. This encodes CASSRGLAGGPGNEQFF.

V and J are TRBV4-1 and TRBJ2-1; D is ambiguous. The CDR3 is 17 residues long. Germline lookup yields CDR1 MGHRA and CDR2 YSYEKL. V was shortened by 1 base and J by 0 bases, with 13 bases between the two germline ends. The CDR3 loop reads CASSQGPPGASYNEQFF. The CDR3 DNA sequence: TGCGCCAGCAGCCAAGGACCTCCTGGAGCCTCCTACAATGAGCAGTTCTTC.

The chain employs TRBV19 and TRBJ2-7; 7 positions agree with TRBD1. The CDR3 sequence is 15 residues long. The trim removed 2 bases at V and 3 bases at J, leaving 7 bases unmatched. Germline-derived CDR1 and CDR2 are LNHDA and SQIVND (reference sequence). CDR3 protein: CASSISARQGYEQYF. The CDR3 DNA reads TGTGCCAGTAGTATATCGGCAAGACAGGGCTACGAGCAGTACTTC.

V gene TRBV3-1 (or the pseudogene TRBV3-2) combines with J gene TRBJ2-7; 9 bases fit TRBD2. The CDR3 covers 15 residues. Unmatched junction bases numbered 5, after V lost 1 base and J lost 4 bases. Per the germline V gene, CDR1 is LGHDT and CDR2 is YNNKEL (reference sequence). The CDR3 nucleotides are TGTGCCAGCAGCCAAGTGTCTAGCGGGATTTACGAGCAGTACTTC. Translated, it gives CASSQVSSGIYEQYF.